These 13 T cell receptor beta chains were sequenced from one sample in a study of blood T cell repertoires in COVID-19. The protocol was immunoSEQ multiplex PCR, while the TCRdb copy is restricted to in-frame clones and leaves out a portion. The sample holds more than 150,000 clones; roughly 80% are singletons and the top ten take 10% to 15%. The source material was peripheral blood. These receptors were obtained from a woman of 80 years or more with COVID-19, enrolled during active disease.

The J gene is TRBJ2-1, the V gene TRBV7-9, with TRBD2 identical over 12 bases. The J segment lost 8 bases and the V segment lost 4 bases, leaving 6 bases of the junction unmatched. The germline CDR1 and CDR2 sequences are SEHNR and FQNEAQ (reference sequence). CDR3 size: 15 residues. CDR3 DNA sequence: TGTGCCAGCAGCTCCCGGACTAGCGGGACCGATGAGCAGTTCTTC. Protein product: CASSSRTSGTDEQFF.

V and J are TRBV29-1 and TRBJ2-3, with 7 bases matching TRBD1. Trimming at V came to 0 bases and at J to 4 bases, leaving 10 bases not matched to a gene. CDR3 length equals 16 residues. Per germline, CDR1 SQVTM and CDR2 ANQGSEA. CDR3 loop: CSVEEVYRGYSDTQYF. The CDR3 nucleotides read TGCAGCGTTGAAGAAGTGTACAGGGGATACTCAGATACGCAGTATTTT.

The chain joins TRBV27 to TRBJ2-5, with D unclear. V gave up 0 bases and J gave up 5 bases, with 10 bases separating them. Germline V lookup: CDR1 MNHEY, CDR2 SMNVEV (reference sequence). The CDR3 consists of 14 residues. The CDR3 DNA follows: TGTGCCAGCAGTTTATCGTCCCCCTTGGAGACCCAGTACTTC. This translates into CASSLSSPLETQYF.

The chain is built from TRBV9 and TRBJ1-2; TRBD1 matches 7 bases. Per the germline V gene, CDR1 is SGDLS and CDR2 is YYNGEE. With V trimmed by 4 bases and J by 6 bases, 3 bases remained unmatched. The CDR3 has 12 amino acids. DNA for the CDR3: TGTGCCAGCAGCTCGACAGGGAATGGCTACACCTTC. This codes for CASSSTGNGYTF.

The chain has TRBV2 and TRBJ1-6; D unclear. The germline V gene has CDR1 SNHLY and CDR2 FYNNEI. The V and J ends lost 7 bases and 7 bases respectively, with 11 bases between them. The CDR3 length is 13 residues. The CDR3 is CASNAMNNSPLHF. The CDR3 DNA reads TGTGCCAGCAATGCGATGAACAATTCACCCCTCCACTTT. The full variable domain, its missing parts supplied by reference TRBV2 and TRBJ1-6, is EPEVTQTPSHQVTQMGQEVILRCVPISNHLYFYWYRQILGQKVEFLVSFYNNEISEKSEIFDDQFSVERPDGSNFTLKIRSTKLEDSAMYFCASNAMNNSPLHFGNGTRLTVT.

The rearrangement uses TRBV2 and TRBJ1-4, with D possibly matching TRBD1 (6 bases). Germline-derived CDR1 and CDR2 are SNHLY and FYNNEI. V was cut by 9 bases and J by 6 bases, with 14 bases left in between. This CDR3 region has 13 residues. As DNA, the CDR3 is TGTGCCAGTACAGGGTTAGGGGATGAAAAACTGTTTTTT. This sequence encodes CASTGLGDEKLFF.

This clone was found a few times. CDR3 protein: CASSWAGEPKEAFF. The DNA of the CDR3 is TGTGCCAGCAGTTGGGCGGGTGAACCAAAAGAAGCTTTCTTT. J is TRBJ1-1 and V is TRBV28, with D unclear. Germline V CDR1 and CDR2: MDHEN, SYDVKM. The CDR3 runs to 14 residues. V dropped 4 bases and J dropped 8 bases, with 17 bases sitting between them.

This clone appeared a few times. The chain joins TRBV28 to TRBJ2-7, with TRBD2 identical over 9 bases. The J segment lost 12 bases and the V segment lost 5 bases, leaving 11 bases of the junction unmatched. The germline V gene has CDR1 MDHEN and CDR2 SYDVKM. This CDR3 has 13 residues. This CDR3 reads CASSAPGTSNAYF. The DNA of the CDR3 is TGTGCCAGCAGTGCCCCCGGGACTAGCAATGCGTACTTC.

The V and J genes are TRBV5-1 and TRBJ1-4; D perhaps matches TRBD1 (5 bases). The V gene lost 0 bases and the J gene lost 3 bases, with 9 bases spanning the gap. The CDR3 length is 15 residues. Germline V gives CDR1 SGHRS, CDR2 YFSETQ. The CDR3: CASSLAGGANEKLFF. The DNA for the CDR3 is TGCGCCAGCAGCTTGGCCGGGGGTGCTAATGAAAAACTGTTTTTT.

The chain recombines TRBV28 with TRBJ1-3; possible D gene TRBD1, 6 bases. The CDR3 runs to 15 residues. Trimming removed 3 bases from V and 4 bases from J, with 13 bases in between. Per germline, CDR1 MDHEN and CDR2 SYDVKM. CDR3 protein: CASSFIGGGGNTIYF. The CDR3 bases are TGTGCCAGCAGTTTTATTGGGGGGGGCGGAAACACCATATATTTT.

J is TRBJ1-5 and V is TRBV5-6; D perhaps matches TRBD1 (5 bases). With 7 bases removed from V and 7 bases from J, the gap between germline ends came to 18 bases. This CDR3 is built from 14 residues. Per germline, CDR1 SGHDT and CDR2 YYEEEE. CDR3 sequence (DNA): TGTGCCAGCTCCAGGGCAGGGATAGGACAGCCCCAGCATTTT. Translated, it gives CASSRAGIGQPQHF. Supplemented by reference TRBV5-6 and TRBJ1-5, the full variable domain reads DAGVTQSPTHLIKTRGQQVTLRCSPKSGHDTVSWYQQALGQGPQFIFQYYEEEERQRGNFPDRFSGHQFPNYSSELNVNALLLGDSALYLCASSRAGIGQPQHFGDGTRLSIL.

The chain combines TRBV3-1 (or the pseudogene TRBV3-2) with TRBJ2-7; weak D call: TRBD2 (6 bases). In germline, CDR1 is LGHDT, CDR2 YNNKEL (reference sequence). The ends were cut back, 4 bases at V and 6 bases at J, with 13 bases in the middle. The CDR3 is made up of 13 amino acids. In DNA form, the CDR3 reads TGTGCCAGCAGCCGGAGGGTAGTCGGCGAGCAGTACTTC. Amino acids: CASSRRVVGEQYF.

V is TRBV5-1 and J is TRBJ1-4; tentative D call: TRBD1 (6 bases). The germline gives CDR1 SGHRS, CDR2 YFSETQ. The V gene lost 4 bases and the J gene lost 8 bases, with 12 bases spanning the gap. The CDR3 is 13 residues long. The CDR3 reads CASSPGHGEKLFF. The CDR3, as DNA: TGCGCCAGCAGCCCGGGACACGGGGAAAAACTGTTTTTT.